A single sample is the source of the 6 T cell receptor beta chains below, sequenced in a study of patients and donors after allogeneic stem cell transplantation. Using its own MiXCR run on the RT-PCR reads, TCRdb lists one record per CDR3 protein. The profile shows approximately 150,000 distinct CDR3 sequences, 25% to 35% of them singletons. The sequenced material came from blood, either unsorted or a sorted T cell fraction (not recorded which). Receptor source: a human donor who was either an allogeneic HSCT recipient or a stem cell or donor lymphocyte infusion donor (not recorded which). It is not recorded whose cells these are; they may come from a transplant donor.

This clonotype was detected a few times. The chain uses TRBV12-3 or TRBV12-4 and TRBJ1-1, with TRBD1 identical over 9 bases. This CDR3 has 14 residues. V trimming: 8 bases; J trimming: 4 bases; junction bases outside the gene matches: 8. This CDR3 reads CASGLTGGGTEAFF. The CDR3, as DNA: TGTGCCAGCGGCCTGACAGGGGGGGGCACTGAAGCTTTCTTT.

In this sample, this clonotype turned up many times. V is TRBV6-2 or TRBV6-3 and J is TRBJ1-1; D is unresolved. V was trimmed by 6 bases and J by 1 base, leaving 15 bases between them. Germline CDR1 and CDR2: MNHEY and SVGEGT. The CDR3 consists of 15 residues. CDR3 sequence (DNA): TGTGCCAGCAGGATTTATTTTCGGGCGAACACTGAAGCTTTCTTT. Translation gives CASRIYFRANTEAFF.

This clonotype showed up many times. The J gene is TRBJ1-2, the V gene TRBV6-1, with unresolved D. Germline V gives CDR1 MNHNS, CDR2 SASEGT. The CDR3 contains 12 residues. V lost 4 bases and J lost 4, with 7 bases in between. The CDR3 protein is CASSATVYGYTF. The CDR3 DNA reads as TGTGCCAGCAGTGCGACGGTCTATGGCTACACCTTC.

This sequence joins TRBV5-8 and TRBJ1-6, with D hard to call. The CDR3 is 12 amino acids. Germline loops: CDR1 SGHTS, CDR2 YDEGEE. Trimming stripped 0 bases from V and 15 bases from J, with 10 bases between. The CDR3 reads CASSLEARDLHF. In DNA form, the CDR3 reads TGTGCCAGCAGCTTGGAGGCCCGTGACCTCCACTTT.

This clonotype was detected only a few times. V usage is TRBV12-3 or TRBV12-4 and J usage is TRBJ1-2; D is possibly TRBD1 (5 bases). The CDR3 extends over 15 amino acids. V lost 3 bases, J lost 4 bases, and 15 bases lay in between. CDR3 protein: CASSLFSGTFYGYTF. CDR3 DNA sequence: TGTGCCAGCAGTTTGTTCTCCGGGACGTTCTATGGCTACACCTTC.

The rearrangement links TRBV5-6 to TRBJ2-3; D is unresolved. V was trimmed by 3 bases and J by 3 bases, leaving 5 bases between them. This CDR3 is 12 amino acids long. Germline CDR1 and CDR2: SGHDT and YYEEEE. The CDR3 region is CASSWVTDTQYF. The CDR3 nucleotides read TGTGCCAGCAGCTGGGTGACAGATACGCAGTATTTT.